These 26 T cell receptor beta chains share one sample of origin, sequenced in a study of cytomegalovirus exposure and HLA in healthy donors. The PCR had 60 Vbeta and 13 Jbeta primers. TCRdb keeps only in-frame clones here, not all; method: immunoSEQ multiplex PCR. The repertoire includes 170,000 or so clones, around 77% of them detected once, and approximately 1.6% sits in the top ten. Sequenced material: PBMCs. These receptors were obtained from a woman in her 30s in good health and CMV-seronegative.

The V gene is TRBV5-1, the J gene TRBJ1-6; 8 bases are shared with TRBD1. The CDR3 is 15 residues long. Trimming at V came to 0 bases and at J to 7 bases, leaving 3 bases not matched to a gene. Germline loops: CDR1 SGHRS, CDR2 YFSETQ. The CDR3 spells CASSLGSGGNSPLHF. Written as DNA, the CDR3 is TGCGCCAGCAGCTTGGGTTCAGGGGGCAATTCACCCCTCCACTTT.

The chain joins TRBV7-9 to TRBJ1-3, with 9 bases identical to TRBD1. The germline CDR1 and CDR2 sequences are SEHNR and FQNEAQ (reference sequence). V shed 1 base and J 0 bases; nucleotides not matched to a gene: 7. The CDR3 extends over 18 amino acids. The CDR3 DNA sequence: TGTGCCAGCAGCTTAGGTGGCATGACAGGGGGCTCTGGAAACACCATATATTTT. This translates into CASSLGGMTGGSGNTIYF.

The chain is built from TRBV7-9 and TRBJ1-1; possible D gene TRBD1, 5 bases. The CDR3 runs 13 residues. V shed 0 bases and J shed 7 bases, with 9 bases lying between them. In germline, CDR1 is SEHNR, CDR2 FQNEAQ (reference sequence). The CDR3 region is CASSLALDSEAFF. The CDR3 nucleotides are TGTGCCAGCAGCTTAGCCCTCGACAGTGAAGCTTTCTTT.

This sequence joins TRBV6-1 and TRBJ2-5; D gene unclear. The ends were cut back, 10 bases at V and 5 bases at J, with 14 bases in the middle. CDR1 MNHNS and CDR2 SASEGT come from the germline V gene. This CDR3 region has 12 residues. The CDR3 reads CATGPTRETQYF. For the CDR3, the DNA is TGTGCCACTGGGCCTACCCGGGAGACCCAGTACTTC.

Only one count was recorded for this clone. The rearrangement links TRBV7-9 to TRBJ1-6; D is undetermined. Germline-derived CDR1 and CDR2 are SEHNR and FQNEAQ (reference sequence). This CDR3 is 17 amino acids long. V dropped 4 bases and J dropped 10 bases, with 23 bases sitting between them. The CDR3 region has the DNA TGTGCCAGCAGCTACGTCTCCATTGGCACAAGGAGGTCACCCCTCCACTTT. It encodes CASSYVSIGTRRSPLHF.

The CDR3 DNA is TGTGCCAGCAGCCCCGTCGGCAGGGTGCGGGAGGGCCCAGGAGGGGAGCAGTACTTC. This codes for CASSPVGRVREGPGGEQYF. The chain couples TRBV7-3 to TRBJ2-7; 9 bases line up with TRBD2. This CDR3 has 19 residues. CDR1 SGHTA and CDR2 FQGTGA come from the germline V gene. The V gene end was trimmed by 5 bases and the J gene end by 7 bases; junction bases not matched to a gene: 24.

This clone turned up a few times. The germline gene is not matched at one end of the junction; a read error may be the cause. V and J are TRBV7-9 and TRBJ1-2; D might be TRBD1 (5 bases). Germline-derived CDR1 and CDR2 are SEHNR and FQNEAQ (reference sequence). The CDR3 sequence is 16 residues long. CDR3: CSSSLENAAGLKGYTF. The CDR3 DNA sequence: TGTTCCAGCAGCTTAGAGAATGCGGCAGGGCTGAAAGGCTACACCTTC.

This chain uses TRBV5-6 with TRBJ1-4, with 8 bases that match TRBD1. CDR1 is SGHDT, CDR2 YYEEEE, per germline. V was clipped by 4 bases and J by 7 bases; unmatched bases: 9. This CDR3 is built from 15 residues. In DNA form, the CDR3 reads TGTGCCAGCAGCAGCCCGACAGGGGAGGGTGAAAAACTGTTTTTT. Translation gives CASSSPTGEGEKLFF.

This clone was detected a few times. The gene calls are TRBV7-2 and TRBJ1-2; the D is unclear. V was cut by 0 bases and J by 8 bases, with 10 bases left in between. Germline CDR1 and CDR2: SGHTA and FQGNSA. The CDR3 contains 13 residues. The CDR3 DNA sequence: TGTGCCAGCAGCTTAGCAGGGTCGGGAGGCTACACCTTC. As protein: CASSLAGSGGYTF.

This clone has a handful of counts. The rearrangement joins TRBV29-1 to TRBJ1-3, with unresolved D. From germline, CDR1 is SQVTM and CDR2 ANQGSEA. This CDR3 is 12 amino acids long. The ends were cut back, 5 bases at V and 0 bases at J, with 5 bases in the middle. This CDR3 reads CSVQNSGNTIYF. CDR3 coding DNA: TGCAGCGTTCAAAACTCTGGAAACACCATATATTTT.

This chain joins TRBV30 and TRBJ1-6, with TRBD1 matching 7 bases. Trimming took 1 base from V and 11 from J; bases not matched to a gene: 14. CDR1 GTSNPN and CDR2 SVGIG come from the germline V gene (reference sequence). There are 16 residues in the CDR3. CDR3 nucleotides: TGTGCCTGGAGTGGGTCAGGGGGGAGGCGAGGGGCACCCCTCCACTTT. This gives the protein CAWSGSGGRRGAPLHF.

The chain couples TRBV6-5 to TRBJ2-3, with 8 bases that match TRBD2. Looked up from germline, CDR1 is MNHEY and CDR2 is SVGAGI. The CDR3 consists of 14 residues. Unmatched junction bases numbered 5, after V lost 8 bases and J lost 1 base. This chain's CDR3 is CASRWREGTDTQYF. DNA of the CDR3: TGTGCCAGCCGCTGGCGGGAGGGCACAGATACGCAGTATTTT.

The chain has TRBV5-8 and TRBJ2-1; 11 bases agree with TRBD2. V lost 4 bases and J lost 7; bases outside the gene matches: 7. This CDR3 has 15 residues. Germline V gene lookup returns CDR1 SGHTS and CDR2 YDEGEE. The CDR3 reads CASSLGLAGNNEQFF. As DNA, the CDR3 is TGTGCCAGCAGCCTAGGACTAGCGGGTAATAATGAGCAGTTCTTC.

This clone has only a few counts. This sequence joins TRBV7-9 and TRBJ1-1; a possible D gene is TRBD1 (6 bases). Trimming took off 6 bases at V and 0 bases at J, with 20 bases between the two ends. The CDR3 sequence is 17 residues long. Germline V gene data show CDR1 as SEHNR and CDR2 as FQNEAQ (reference sequence). CDR3 nucleotide sequence: TGTGCCAGCAGGAACCATTTGGGGCAGGGGCTGAACACTGAAGCTTTCTTT. The encoded protein is CASRNHLGQGLNTEAFF.

The chain is built from TRBV5-5 and TRBJ2-2; D unresolved. Looked up from germline, CDR1 is SGHKS and CDR2 is YYEKEE (reference sequence). The CDR3 runs to 12 residues. V was clipped by 4 bases and J by 7 bases, with 8 bases between them. This CDR3 reads CASSVAGGELFF. The CDR3 DNA follows: TGTGCCAGCAGCGTCGCAGGCGGGGAGCTGTTTTTT.

This clone came up a few times. The genes are TRBV30 and TRBJ2-7; no reliable D call. The CDR3 is 12 residues long. Trimming removed 1 base at V and 2 bases at J, with 6 bases between. CDR1 GTSNPN and CDR2 SVGIG come from the germline V gene (reference sequence). This CDR3 is CAWSAKPYEQYF. DNA of the CDR3: TGTGCCTGGAGTGCAAAGCCCTACGAGCAGTACTTC.

In DNA, the CDR3 is TGTGCCAGCAGTGAGACTAGCGGGGCAAACAATGAGCAGTTCTTC. Its translation: CASSETSGANNEQFF. This chain uses TRBV6-1 with TRBJ2-1, with 11 bases lining up with TRBD2. The CDR3 runs 15 residues. V lost 3 bases to trimming and J lost 5 bases; unmatched junction nucleotides: 3. The germline gives CDR1 MNHNS, CDR2 SASEGT.

The gene calls are TRBV5-1 and TRBJ1-1; possibly TRBD1 for D (5 bases). CDR3 length: 14 amino acids. V was shortened by 1 base and J by 0 bases, with 7 bases between the two germline ends. Germline values: CDR1 SGHRS, CDR2 YFSETQ. The CDR3 nucleotides read TGCGCCAGCAGCTTGTTCAGGGTGAACACTGAAGCTTTCTTT. Translation: CASSLFRVNTEAFF.

This clone was seen more than once but under ten times. The V gene is TRBV18, the J gene TRBJ2-3; D is uncertain. Germline V gene lookup returns CDR1 KGHSH and CDR2 LQKENI. Trimming shortened V by 3 bases and J by 6 bases, and 13 bases separated the two germline ends. The CDR3 loop spans 14 amino acids. The CDR3 loop reads CASSPRVARDTQYF. CDR3 nucleotide sequence: TGTGCCAGCTCACCTCGGGTCGCAAGGGATACGCAGTATTTT. Using reference TRBV18 and TRBJ2-3 for the parts outside the CDR3, the full variable domain is NAGVMQNPRHLVRRRGQEARLRCSPMKGHSHVYWYRQLPEEGLKFMVYLQKENIIDESGMPKERFSAEFPKEGPSILRIQQVVRGDSAAYFCASSPRVARDTQYFGPGTRLTVL.

This clone was recorded only once. The chain carries TRBV4-1 and TRBJ2-5; D is ambiguous. The V gene's germline CDR1 is MGHRA and CDR2 YSYEKL. Trimming removed 2 bases from V and 1 base from J, with 8 bases in between. There are 14 residues in the CDR3. The CDR3, as DNA: TGCGCCAGCAGCCAATCGGTAACCCAAGAGACCCAGTACTTC. It encodes CASSQSVTQETQYF.

The chain is built from TRBV27 and TRBJ1-6, with 7 bases matching TRBD1. The CDR3 loop spans 15 amino acids. V dropped 5 bases and J dropped 8; count of bases not matched to a gene: 9. Germline CDR1 is MNHEY and CDR2 is SMNVEV (reference sequence). DNA for the CDR3: TGTGCCAGCAGTCGCACGGGACAGACCTATTCACCCCTCCACTTT. It codes for CASSRTGQTYSPLHF.

This chain uses TRBV14 with TRBJ2-3, with 8 bases that match TRBD1. Germline loops: CDR1 SGHDN, CDR2 FVKESK. Trimming took 8 bases from V and 1 from J; bases not matched to a gene: 8. The CDR3 has 15 amino acids. The CDR3 DNA reads TGTGCCAGCGCCCCCTGGGGACAGGGCACAGATACGCAGTATTTT. This translates into CASAPWGQGTDTQYF.

This clone was seen a single time. The V call is TRBV2, the J call TRBJ1-4; D is uncertain. Germline values: CDR1 SNHLY, CDR2 FYNNEI. There are 15 residues in the CDR3. V lost 7 bases and J 7 bases, leaving 19 bases between the germline ends. CDR3 nucleotide sequence: TGTGCCAGCATCGTTTATGAGGGCATGAGTGAAAAACTGTTTTTT. Translating gives CASIVYEGMSEKLFF.

This clone was detected a few times. The V and J genes are TRBV11-2 and TRBJ1-4; D remains unclear. This CDR3 is built from 16 residues. Germline values: CDR1 SGHAT, CDR2 FQNNGV. V shed 5 bases and J shed 3 bases, with 16 bases lying between them. Written as DNA, the CDR3 is TGTGCCAGCAGCCCGCTGTACGGCCAGGCTAATGAAAAACTGTTTTTT. Translating it yields CASSPLYGQANEKLFF.

This chain connects TRBV29-1 to TRBJ2-5; 10 positions match TRBD2. Unmatched junction bases numbered 6, after V lost 6 bases and J lost 2 bases. In germline, CDR1 is SQVTM, CDR2 ANQGSEA. The CDR3 has 14 amino acids. The CDR3 sequence is CSVYGAGGQETQYF. CDR3 in DNA: TGCAGCGTCTATGGAGCGGGGGGGCAAGAGACCCAGTACTTC. Based on the CDR3 plus reference TRBV29-1 and TRBJ2-5, the full variable domain is SAVISQKPSRDICQRGTSLTIQCQVDSQVTMMFWYRQQPGQSLTLIATANQGSEATYESGFVIDKFPISRPNLTFSTLTVSNMSPEDSSIYLCSVYGAGGQETQYFGPGTRLLVL.

J is TRBJ2-7 and V is TRBV5-1; possibly TRBD1 for D (5 bases). Germline CDR1 is SGHRS and CDR2 is YFSETQ. The CDR3 covers 14 residues. The V end was cut by 4 bases, the J end by 2 bases, with 13 bases between. This chain's CDR3 is CASSPADIAYEQYF. The CDR3 region has the DNA TGCGCCAGCAGCCCGGCGGACATAGCCTACGAGCAGTACTTC.